This T cell receptor beta chain was documented in a study of human T cells and chemical hapten exposure. The overall study: The use of 2% DPC on approximately 2 cm by approximately 2 cm of upper inner arm skin constituted sensitization.

The CDR3 is made up of 16 amino acids. V dropped 1 base and J dropped 1 base, with 11 bases sitting between them. Germline CDR1 reads KGHSH; CDR2 reads LQKENI. TCRdb reprocessed the RACE reads via MiXCR and lists one record per CDR3 protein. Among approximately 79,000 distinct CDR3 sequences, 8.5% were seen once, and the ten largest hold approximately 2.4%. The time point was: pre-sensitization, week 0. Treatment indicated: therapeutic diphenylcyclopropenone sensitization with weekly scalp DPC. The origin of this receptor is a man aged 35 to 55 with alopecia areata. Some clones in this sample may be carry-over from other donors' samples. This material consisted of whole blood, taken in connection with sensitization to the hapten diphenylcyclopropenone (DPC). The chain uses TRBV18 and TRBJ1-5, with D tentatively TRBD1 (6 bases). CDR3 protein: CASSPQGGRSNQPQHF. The CDR3 DNA is TGTGCCAGCTCACCACAGGGGGGAAGGAGCAATCAGCCCCAGCATTTT. Full variable domain (rest looked up from reference TRBV18 and TRBJ1-5): NAGVMQNPRHLVRRRGQEARLRCSPMKGHSHVYWYRQLPEEGLKFMVYLQKENIIDESGMPKERFSAEFPKEGPSILRIQQVVRGDSAAYFCASSPQGGRSNQPQHFGDGTRLSIL.